This TCR beta chain was sequenced in a study of T cell clonotyping in hematopoietic cell transplantation. General study results and limits: After transplant, recipient diversity fell while pathologically expanded clonotypes grew through day 180. No sorting was done, leaving CD4 and CD8 contributions mixed.

The repertoire was sequenced with immunoSEQ multiplex PCR; TCRdb's copy has only in-frame clones and lacks some. The sample has some 11,000 clones, approximately 45% seen once; the top ten hold around 9%. As for this clone: Antigen unknown.

This CDR3 region has 13 residues. Germline CDR1 SGHAT, CDR2 FQNNGV. Deletions cut 1 base from V and 5 bases from J, with 9 bases between. Recipient blood drawn about 28 days pretransplant and days 30, 100, 180 after. Sample: PBMCs, taken 30 days after allogeneic stem cell transplant. The sequence came from a male patient between 45 and 59 years old who had an allogeneic stem cell transplant from an unrelated donor, so the T cells may come from the graft donor. Some clones in this sample may be carry-over from other donors' samples. The chain links TRBV11-2 to TRBJ2-7, with D unresolved. CDR3 in amino acids: CASSLGTNDEQYF. DNA for the CDR3: TGTGCCAGCAGCTTAGGAACAAACGACGAGCAGTACTTC.